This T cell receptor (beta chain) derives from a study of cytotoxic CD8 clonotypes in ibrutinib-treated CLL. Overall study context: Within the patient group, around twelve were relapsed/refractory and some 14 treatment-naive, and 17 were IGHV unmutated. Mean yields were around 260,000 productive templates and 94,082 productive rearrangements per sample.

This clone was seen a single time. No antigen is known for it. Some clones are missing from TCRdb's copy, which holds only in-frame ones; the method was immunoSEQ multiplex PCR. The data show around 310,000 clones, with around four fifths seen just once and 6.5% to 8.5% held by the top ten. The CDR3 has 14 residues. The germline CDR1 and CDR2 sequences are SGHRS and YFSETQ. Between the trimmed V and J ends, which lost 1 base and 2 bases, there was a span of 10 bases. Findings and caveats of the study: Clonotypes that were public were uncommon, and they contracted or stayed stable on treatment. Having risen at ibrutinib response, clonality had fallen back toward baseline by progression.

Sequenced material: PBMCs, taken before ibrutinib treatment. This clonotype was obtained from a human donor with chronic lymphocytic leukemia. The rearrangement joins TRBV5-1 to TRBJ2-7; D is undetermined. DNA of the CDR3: TGCGCCAGCAGCTTGCAACTCTTCCCCTACGAGCAGTACTTC. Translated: CASSLQLFPYEQYF.